This T cell receptor beta chain was captured in a study of Graves' ophthalmopathy and Graves' hyperthyroidism. Amplified material comprised TCR beta CDR3 regions derived from RNA transcripts. Scientists carried out first-round RT-PCR using HTBI primers and then a second-round multiplex PCR. TCRdb called the multiplex PCR reads again in MiXCR, with one record for every CDR3 protein. The sample lists around 600,000 distinct CDR3 sequences, over 40% occurring once. A remark on this clonotype: A read error may account for a junction end that differs from germline.

Sequencing used peripheral blood. The source of this sequence is an adult man with Graves' ophthalmopathy.

The chain's CDR3 is CASSLGDRGRPQYF. The CDR3 DNA reads as TGCGCCAGCAGCTTGGGGGACAGGGGGCGACCACAGTACTTC. The chain couples TRBV25-1 to TRBJ2-5; TRBD1 matches 12 bases. Per germline, CDR1 MGHDK and CDR2 SYGVNS. CDR3 length: 14 residues.